Described below is a single TCR beta chain sequence and its context. The length of the CDR3 is 14 residues. V shed 6 bases and J 5 bases; nucleotides not matched to a gene: 7. Per the germline V gene, CDR1 is MNHEY and CDR2 is SVGAGI. The sample belongs to a study of blood T cell repertoires in COVID-19. Clones were sequenced by immunoSEQ multiplex PCR, and TCRdb holds only the in-frame ones, with some missing. This table has about 230,000 clones, 85% to 90% appearing once. This clonotype originated in a man aged 18 to 35 who had recovered from COVID-19. The sample consisted of PBMCs or T cells enriched from blood (not recorded which). The gene calls are TRBV6-5 and TRBJ2-7, with 10 bases fitting TRBD1. CDR3 sequence (DNA): TGTGCCAGCAGCCCCGGGACAGGGGTACACGAGCAGTACTTC. This sequence encodes CASSPGTGVHEQYF.